This paragraph reports one TCR beta chain. This clonotype has more than one count but fewer than ten. The specificity of this receptor is unknown. The input lacks base qualities; no much larger clone sits a single base away. The source of the sample is a study of post-analysis software for immune sequencing data (dated by TCRdb to between 2014 and 2017). Study-wide context: The recorded disease courses included relapsing-remitting, secondary progressive and progressive-relapsing multiple sclerosis, and some patients had no subtype annotation. The multiple sclerosis patient repertoires were compared with around ten previously published healthy control repertoires from donors aged about 6 to 26 years. A subset of samples was prepared in parallel using single-end sample barcoding, then pooled and co-amplified after Illumina adapter ligation.

Library prep was done by PCR. Sequencing instrument: Illumina HiSeq 2500. Unique molecular identifiers were incorporated into TCR beta cDNA libraries to reduce PCR and sequencing biases. Approximately 500,000 cDNA molecules were obtained per 1 to 10 million input T cells, so each molecule approximated one T cell. The same protocol used for the earlier healthy control dataset was applied to prepare and sequence the patient libraries. Samples belonging to the same batch were prepared together, multiplexed and sequenced on a shared HiSeq lane. In the original analysis: Raw barcoded reads were processed with MIGEC, discarding single-read molecular identifier groups before consensus assembly and CDR3 extraction. Clonotype tables were post-analysed with VDJtools, and diversity was normalized by down-sampling all datasets to the smallest sample size. To correct batch-related cross-sample contamination, repertoire overlap clustering matched CDR3 amino acid sequences but not nucleotide sequences. In TCRdb, the public reads were trimmed at Q25 with fastp and aligned with MiXCR, with productive beta chains retained. Rows merge per CDR3 protein into single entries with the most common DNA and genes. The V and J calls were determined by TCRdb, not by the authors. The sample yields roughly 800,000 distinct CDR3 sequences; 25% to 30% were counted once. Together, the top ten hold around 0.56% of the sample.

To demonstrate the VDJtools post-analysis software, TCR beta repertoires were profiled from the peripheral blood of some 12 young patients with multiple sclerosis. The multiple sclerosis patients were children and adolescents between roughly 6 and 16 years of age. General study outcomes and caveats: Multiple sclerosis patients had significantly lower normalized Chao1 diversity than controls, a result that suggests substantial peripheral T-cell clonal expansion. Strong co-clustering of samples prepared in the same batch was shown by direct clustering with F measure, prompting a batch-effect correction. The multiple sclerosis patient group was slightly younger than the control group. A handful of TRBV segments, including TRBV5-6, TRBV5-1 and TRBV20-1, were significantly more frequent in patients than controls.

V is cut back by 5 bases and J by 5 bases, with 15 bases in the junction unmatched. The germline V gene yields SGHTA for CDR1 and FQGNSA for CDR2. The CDR3, cysteine through phenylalanine, is 16 amino acids long. This entry keeps only the CDR3 DNA: 48 bases, framed from base 1. The sequencing sample was made of blood. In this chain, TRBV7-2 is recombined with TRBJ2-7; 7 central nucleotides agree with TRBD1. The receptor's source is a girl aged 5 to 17 with multiple sclerosis. The nucleotide sequence is TGTGCCAGCAGCCTGTCAACCGGGACAGACTTCAACGAGCAGTACTTC. The translation is CASSLSTGTDFNEQYF.